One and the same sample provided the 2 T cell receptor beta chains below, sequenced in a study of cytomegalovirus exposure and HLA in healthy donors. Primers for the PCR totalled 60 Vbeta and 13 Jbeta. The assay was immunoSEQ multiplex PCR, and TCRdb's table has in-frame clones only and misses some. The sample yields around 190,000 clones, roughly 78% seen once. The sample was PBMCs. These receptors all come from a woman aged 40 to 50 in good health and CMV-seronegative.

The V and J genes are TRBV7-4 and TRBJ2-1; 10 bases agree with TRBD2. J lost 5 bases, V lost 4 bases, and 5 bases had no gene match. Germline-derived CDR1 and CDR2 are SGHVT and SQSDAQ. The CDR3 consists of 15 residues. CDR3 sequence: CASSSGLAGDNEQFF. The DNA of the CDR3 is TGTGCCAGCAGCTCCGGTCTAGCGGGAGACAATGAGCAGTTCTTC.

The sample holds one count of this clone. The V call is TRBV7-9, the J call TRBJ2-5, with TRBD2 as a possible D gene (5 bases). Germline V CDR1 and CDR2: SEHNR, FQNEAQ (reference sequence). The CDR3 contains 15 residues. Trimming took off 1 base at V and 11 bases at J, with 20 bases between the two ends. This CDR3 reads CASSLVEGVAPKQYF. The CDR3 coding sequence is TGTGCCAGCAGCTTAGTAGAGGGAGTAGCCCCTAAGCAGTACTTC.